What follows describes a single T cell receptor (beta chain). Some clones are missing from TCRdb's copy, which holds only in-frame ones; the method was immunoSEQ multiplex PCR. The repertoire holds approximately 150,000 clones, 94% seen once, with around 14% in the top ten. This entry comes from a study of control samples from healthy donors and cancer patients. Looked up from germline, CDR1 is LNHDA and CDR2 is SQIVND (reference sequence). V shed 3 bases, J shed 4 bases, and the junction held 5 bases outside the gene matches. The CDR3 is made up of 14 amino acids. The chain links TRBV19 to TRBJ1-1; 7 nucleotides match TRBD1. Sequencing used blood. The clonotype originates from a man aged 35-49 years in good health. The chain's CDR3 is CASSIKGGPTEAFF. The CDR3 DNA is TGTGCCAGTAGTATCAAAGGGGGCCCCACTGAAGCTTTCTTT.